Below are 23 T cell receptor beta chains sequenced from a single sample in a study of T cell responses to AZD1222 COVID-19 vaccine (dated by TCRdb to the early 2020s). The meaning of the sample's time point label: baseline before first vaccination. Library preparation employed the immunoSEQ multiplex PCR assay. What TCRdb holds here is the immuneACCESS table cut down to in-frame rearrangements. Part of the clones is not present; checked against another copy, under half of the missing clones reflect an unresolved V gene, and the others are unexplained. Recorded for this sample are some 140,000 clones; more than 85% of them occurred a single time. Roughly 5.6% of the sample comes from the top ten. The material sequenced was peripheral blood, taken on day 0 of AZD1222 vaccination. These receptor sequences come from an adult in good health.

This sequence joins TRBV7-3 and TRBJ2-1, with 8 bases lining up with TRBD2. With V trimmed by 3 bases and J by 6 bases, 4 bases remained unmatched. The CDR3 loop spans 14 amino acids. Germline assignment: CDR1 SGHTA and CDR2 FQGTGA. DNA for the CDR3: TGTGCCAGCAGCTTGGCGGGGGGTATCAATGAGCAGTTCTTC. Protein: CASSLAGGINEQFF. The variable domain in full, with the rest retrieved from reference TRBV7-3 and TRBJ2-1, is GAGVSQTPSNKVTEKGKYVELRCDPISGHTALYWYRQSLGQGPEFLIYFQGTGAADDSGLPNDRFFAVRPEGSVSTLKIQRTERGDSAVYLCASSLAGGINEQFFGPGTRLTVL.

This clone occurred a few times. The V and J genes are TRBV29-1 and TRBJ2-3; TRBD2 matches 8 bases. The CDR3 contains 16 residues. The V gene's germline CDR1 is SQVTM and CDR2 ANQGSEA. After removal of 0 bases from V and 4 bases from J, the junction contained 9 bases not matched to a gene. CDR3: CSVEEWGSGNADTQYF. Written as DNA, the CDR3 is TGCAGCGTTGAAGAATGGGGTAGCGGGAATGCAGATACGCAGTATTTT.

This sequence joins TRBV6-1 and TRBJ2-7; D assignment may be TRBD1 or TRBD2 (5 bases each). V dropped 3 bases and J dropped 5 bases, with 17 bases sitting between them. Germline V gene lookup returns CDR1 MNHNS and CDR2 SASEGT. CDR3 length equals 15 residues. The CDR3 reads CASSDTGTPNDEQYF. The CDR3 nucleotides are TGTGCCAGCAGTGATACCGGGACCCCGAATGACGAGCAGTACTTC.

The chain recombines TRBV6-5 with TRBJ1-6; D not certain. V was clipped by 7 bases and J by 9 bases, with 19 bases between them. Germline CDR1 and CDR2: MNHEY and SVGAGI. The length of the CDR3 is 15 residues. The CDR3, as DNA: TGTGCCAGCAACAATGGGGAGGGAAGGAGTTCACCCCTCCACTTT. The encoded protein is CASNNGEGRSSPLHF.

The V call is TRBV18, the J call TRBJ1-1, with no clear D. V was pared by 0 bases and J by 3 bases, with 14 bases between. CDR1 is KGHSH and CDR2 is LQKENI in the germline V gene. CDR3 length: 16 amino acids. CDR3 in amino acids: CASSPPNAGVYTEAFF. The DNA for the CDR3 is TGTGCCAGCTCACCACCGAATGCGGGAGTGTACACTGAAGCTTTCTTT.

Here the CDR3 reads CASSPEMNTEAFF. For the CDR3, the DNA is TGTGCCAGCAGTCCCGAGATGAACACTGAAGCTTTCTTT. The J gene is TRBJ1-1, the V gene TRBV6-5; no definite D call. The V and J ends lost 5 bases and 0 bases respectively, with 7 bases between them. The germline V gene has CDR1 MNHEY and CDR2 SVGAGI. The CDR3 covers 13 residues.

This clone came up once. The chain has TRBV7-9 and TRBJ2-7; TRBD1 matches 7 bases. V dropped 6 bases and J dropped 7; count of bases not matched to a gene: 6. Per the germline V gene, CDR1 is SEHNR and CDR2 is FQNEAQ (reference sequence). This CDR3 is 12 amino acids long. DNA for the CDR3: TGTGCCAGCAGTTTTCCACAGGGGGAGCAGTACTTC. Residues: CASSFPQGEQYF.

V and J are TRBV6-5 and TRBJ1-1; tentatively, D is TRBD1 (5 bases). This CDR3 contains 15 residues. The germline V gene has CDR1 MNHEY and CDR2 SVGAGI. Trimming cost V 2 bases and J 0 bases, with 10 bases left between them. For the CDR3, the DNA is TGTGCCAGCAGTTACGGGGCGGGATTGAACACTGAAGCTTTCTTT. It codes for CASSYGAGLNTEAFF.

This clone was observed once. The rearrangement uses TRBV10-3 and TRBJ2-7; maybe TRBD2 (7 bases). Germline V gene sequence: CDR1 ENHRY, CDR2 SYGVKD. V was pared by 4 bases and J by 7 bases, with 14 bases between. This CDR3 contains 13 residues. Written as DNA, the CDR3 is TGTGCCATCAGTGTTCTCGGGGGGCGGGAGCAGTACTTC. Translation gives CAISVLGGREQYF.

This chain links TRBV18 with TRBJ2-1, with a tentative D call TRBD2 (6 bases). CDR3 length: 15 amino acids. CDR1 and CDR2 from the germline V gene are KGHSH and LQKENI. The V and J ends lost 1 base and 5 bases respectively, with 12 bases between them. Here the CDR3 reads CASSPRRVGDNEQFF. The CDR3 coding sequence is TGTGCCAGCTCACCACGGAGGGTGGGAGACAATGAGCAGTTCTTC.

In its sample, this clone was seen once. This chain joins TRBV27 and TRBJ2-6; unclear D gene. Trimming stripped 3 bases from V and 0 bases from J, with 3 bases between. CDR3 length: 14 residues. The V gene's germline CDR1 is MNHEY and CDR2 SMNVEV (reference sequence). This CDR3 is CASSFDSGANVLTF. Here the CDR3 DNA reads TGTGCCAGCAGTTTTGACTCTGGGGCCAACGTCCTGACTTTC.

A single count supports this clone. This chain uses TRBV28 with TRBJ2-5, with 11 positions matching TRBD1. The CDR3 consists of 15 residues. With 4 bases clipped from V and 4 bases from J, the junction kept 5 bases outside the gene matches. Germline V lookup: CDR1 MDHEN, CDR2 SYDVKM. The CDR3: CASSSLDRGLETQYF. CDR3 nucleotide sequence: TGTGCCAGCAGTTCGTTGGACAGGGGGCTAGAGACCCAGTACTTC. Based on the CDR3 plus reference TRBV28 and TRBJ2-5, the full variable domain is DVKVTQSSRYLVKRTGEKVFLECVQDMDHENMFWYRQDPGLGLRLIYFSYDVKMKEKGDIPEGYSVSREKKERFSLILESASTNQTSMYLCASSSLDRGLETQYFGPGTRLLVL.

This chain links TRBV7-9 with TRBJ2-7, with D perhaps TRBD1 (5 bases). V was cut by 4 bases and J by 3 bases, with 19 bases left in between. The CDR3 covers 16 residues. Germline CDR1 and CDR2: SEHNR and FQNEAQ (reference sequence). Here the CDR3 DNA reads TGTGCCAGCAGCTCAAGTGCCAGGGCCCCCGTCTACGAGCAGTACTTC. Its protein is CASSSSARAPVYEQYF. Full variable domain (missing parts from reference TRBV7-9 and TRBJ2-7): DTGVSQNPRHKITKRGQNVTFRCDPISEHNRLYWYRQTLGQGPEFLTYFQNEAQLEKSRLLSDRFSAERPKGSFSTLEIQRTEQGDSAMYLCASSSSARAPVYEQYFGPGTRLTVT.

This chain uses TRBV13 with TRBJ2-3; 10 bases line up with TRBD2. The germline V gene encodes CDR1 PRHDT and CDR2 FYEKMQ (reference sequence). V lost 4 bases, J lost 1 base, and 2 bases stayed unmatched. This CDR3 has 15 residues. The CDR3: CASSSSGRGTDTQYF. CDR3 coding DNA: TGTGCCAGCAGCTCTAGCGGGAGAGGCACAGATACGCAGTATTTT.

This clone was found once. The chain recombines TRBV18 with TRBJ1-2; maybe TRBD1 (5 bases). CDR3 length equals 14 residues. Looked up from germline, CDR1 is KGHSH and CDR2 is LQKENI. Trimming left V 2 bases short and J 4 bases short, with 11 bases between. CDR3 loop: CASSPIQGSYGYTF. In DNA, the CDR3 is TGTGCCAGCTCACCAATCCAGGGAAGCTATGGCTACACCTTC. Using reference TRBV18 and TRBJ1-2 for the parts outside the CDR3, the full variable domain is NAGVMQNPRHLVRRRGQEARLRCSPMKGHSHVYWYRQLPEEGLKFMVYLQKENIIDESGMPKERFSAEFPKEGPSILRIQQVVRGDSAAYFCASSPIQGSYGYTFGSGTRLTVV.

In its sample, this clone was seen a few times. The genes are TRBV6-5 and TRBJ2-1, with D hard to call. With 7 bases removed from V and 0 bases from J, the gap between germline ends came to 7 bases. Germline CDR1 and CDR2: MNHEY and SVGAGI. This CDR3 comprises 13 residues. The CDR3 DNA sequence: TGTGCCAGCATTCCCAGCTCCTACAATGAGCAGTTCTTC. This encodes CASIPSSYNEQFF.

CDR3 region: CASSIGPGQGKETQYF. The DNA for the CDR3 is TGTGCCAGTAGTATAGGCCCGGGACAGGGGAAAGAGACCCAGTACTTC. This chain connects TRBV19 to TRBJ2-5; TRBD1 agrees at 10 bases. The CDR3 sequence is 16 residues long. The V segment lost 1 base and the J segment 3 bases; nucleotides outside the gene matches: 5. CDR1 is LNHDA, CDR2 SQIVND, per germline (reference sequence).

V gene TRBV28 combines with J gene TRBJ2-6; D ambiguous. This CDR3 spans 16 amino acids. CDR1 MDHEN and CDR2 SYDVKM come from the germline V gene. Trimming stripped 5 bases from V and 1 base from J, with 12 bases between. The CDR3 protein is CASSAPFISGANVLTF. The CDR3 DNA sequence: TGTGCCAGCAGTGCCCCCTTTATATCTGGGGCCAACGTCCTGACTTTC.

The chain employs TRBV5-4 and TRBJ2-7; D is possibly TRBD2 (6 bases). Germline CDR1 SGHNT, CDR2 YYREEE (reference sequence). This CDR3 spans 14 amino acids. Trimming removed 3 bases from V and 4 bases from J, with 14 bases in between. The CDR3 DNA follows: TGTGCCAGCAGCTCCTCTCGGAGGGGTTACGAGCAGTACTTC. It translates to CASSSSRRGYEQYF. Full variable domain (rest looked up from reference TRBV5-4 and TRBJ2-7): ETGVTQSPTHLIKTRGQQVTLRCSSQSGHNTVSWYQQALGQGPQFIFQYYREEENGRGNFPPRFSGLQFPNYSSELNVNALELDDSALYLCASSSSRRGYEQYFGPGTRLTVT.

The chain couples TRBV12-3 or TRBV12-4 to TRBJ2-3; D gene uncertain. This CDR3 contains 13 residues. V lost 6 bases to trimming and J lost 0 bases, with 7 bases between them. The CDR3 loop reads CASRISSTDTQYF. Written as DNA, the CDR3 is TGTGCCAGCAGGATTTCCAGCACAGATACGCAGTATTTT.

This clone was seen just once. The chain has TRBV7-9 and TRBJ1-6; D unclear. The CDR3 is 13 residues long. Looked up from germline, CDR1 is SEHNR and CDR2 is FQNEAQ (reference sequence). The CDR3 spells CGYQGSTNSPLHF. The CDR3, as DNA: TGTGGCTACCAAGGCTCGACTAATTCACCCCTCCACTTT.

The gene calls are TRBV6-5 and TRBJ2-1, with D unresolved. V was clipped by 5 bases and J by 0 bases, with 11 bases between them. The V gene's germline CDR1 is MNHEY and CDR2 SVGAGI. The CDR3 totals 15 residues. CDR3 coding DNA: TGTGCCAGCAGTCCCCCGGGCTACTCCTACAATGAGCAGTTCTTC. It specifies CASSPPGYSYNEQFF.

The CDR3 region is CATGGASGSYEQYF. CDR3 in DNA: TGTGCCACGGGGGGGGCTAGCGGGAGTTACGAGCAGTACTTC. The V gene is TRBV7-2, the J gene TRBJ2-7; the match to TRBD2 covers 10 bases. This CDR3 is 14 amino acids long. Trimming removed 10 bases from V and 4 bases from J; junction bases left unmatched: 10. Germline CDR1 and CDR2: SGHTA and FQGNSA.